Here is one T cell receptor (beta chain) with its context. This may be a read error, as it is one base from a much larger clone. The sample is drawn from a study of T cells in Graves' hyperthyroidism and ophthalmopathy. V was pared by 5 bases and J by 15 bases, with 7 bases of the junction left unmatched. CDR1 is MNHNS, CDR2 SASEGT, per germline. The length of the CDR3 is 12 residues. Researchers amplified the TCR beta CDR3 regions from RNA transcripts. TCR CDR3 regions were first amplified by RT-PCR with HTBI primers. TCRdb used MiXCR to reprocess the multiplex PCR reads, holding one entry per CDR3 protein. The sample includes hundreds of thousands of distinct CDR3 sequences, more than 13% of them seen just once.

Input material: blood. J is TRBJ2-1 and V is TRBV6-1; 10 nucleotides agree with TRBD2. The clonotype comes from a woman younger than 45 with Graves' hyperthyroidism. CDR3 nucleotide sequence: TGTGCCAGCAGTCCTAGCGGGAGCCAGCGGTTCTTC. This encodes CASSPSGSQRFF.